Here is one T cell receptor beta chain with its context. This sample stems from a study of shared clonotypes between healthy human individuals. The CDR3 is made up of 15 amino acids. V dropped 0 bases and J dropped 6 bases, with 13 bases sitting between them. The germline V gene has CDR1 MNHNY and CDR2 SVGAGI (reference sequence). Authors' processing steps: As immunoSEQ supplied junction-only sequences (without quality scores), filtering differed. Using immunoSEQ multiplex PCR, the repertoire was profiled, and TCRdb retains in-frame clones only, with some absent. V, J and clone size are those of that table, while D and trimming were read from the DNA. The repertoire holds fewer than 200,000 clones, with 65% to 80% as singletons.

The sequenced sample consisted of memory CD4+ T cells sorted from blood. As to subset: CD45RA-negative fraction. The V gene is TRBV6-6, the J gene TRBJ2-3, with D perhaps matching TRBD1 or TRBD2 (5 bases each). The origin of this receptor is a man aged 25-45 years in good health. The CDR3 is CASSYSPGTGDTQYF. The CDR3 DNA is TGTGCCAGCAGTTACTCTCCGGGGACCGGGGATACGCAGTATTTT.